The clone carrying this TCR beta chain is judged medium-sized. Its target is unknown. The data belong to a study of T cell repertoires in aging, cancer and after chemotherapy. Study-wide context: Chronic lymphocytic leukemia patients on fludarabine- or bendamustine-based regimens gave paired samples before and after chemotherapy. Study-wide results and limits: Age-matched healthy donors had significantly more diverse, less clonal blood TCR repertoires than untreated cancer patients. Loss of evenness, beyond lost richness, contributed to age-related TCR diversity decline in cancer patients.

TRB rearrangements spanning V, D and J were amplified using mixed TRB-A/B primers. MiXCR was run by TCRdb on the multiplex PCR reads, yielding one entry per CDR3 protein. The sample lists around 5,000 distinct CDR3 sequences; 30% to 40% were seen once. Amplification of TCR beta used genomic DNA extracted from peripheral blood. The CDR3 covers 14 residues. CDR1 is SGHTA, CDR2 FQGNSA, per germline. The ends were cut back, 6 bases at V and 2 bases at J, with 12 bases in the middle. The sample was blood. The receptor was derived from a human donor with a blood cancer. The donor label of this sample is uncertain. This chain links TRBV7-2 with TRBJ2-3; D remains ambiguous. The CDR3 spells CASRKAVVTDTQYF. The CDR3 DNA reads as TGTGCCAGCAGAAAAGCCGTGGTCACAGATACGCAGTATTTT.